This TCR beta chain was sequenced for a study of regulatory T cells in long-lasting Graves disease (dated by TCRdb to 2020 to 2022). Background on the whole study: To count as having persistent Graves' disease, a patient had to have received antithyroid drug treatment for over 5 years with TSH receptor autoantibodies remaining persistently positive. Patients with persistent Graves' disease were compared with patients with newly diagnosed Graves' disease using TCR sequencing and RNA sequencing of peripheral blood. The study was conducted in China and was registered as a clinical trial. A total of around 35 samples were covered by TCR sequencing, comprising approximately 13 persistent and around 20 newly diagnosed Graves' disease patients. Antithyroid drugs had been taken for 8.5 to 12 years on average by persistent Graves' disease patients in the clinical cohort. General findings and caveats noted by the study authors: Peripheral blood alone was examined, since thyroid tissue, which constituted the primary lesion, could not be accessed. The authors noted that the small sample size was a limitation that may lower accuracy. Sequencing and analysis were restricted to the TCR beta chain. Patients with persistent disease shared more public clonotypes (over 2,500) than newly diagnosed patients did (about 970). Compared with newly diagnosed patients, persistent Graves' disease patients had lower TCR Shannon entropy and fewer highly expanded clones, which suggests clonal expansion. Preferential use of TRBV28, TRBJ1-2 and TRBJ2-5 was observed in persistent disease, whereas TRBV20-1 and TRBJ2-1 were favored in newly diagnosed disease.

Library generation was performed with multiplex PCR. These reads were obtained on an Illumina HiSeq 4000. iRepertoire HTBI primers and Arm-PCR amplification of CDR3 regions were used to construct TCR beta libraries. Gel purification was performed on PCR products prior to sequencing. As for the original processing: Across samples, 62 TRBV and 13 to 15 TRBJ segments were identified and used for gene usage analysis of CDR3 amino acid clonotypes. COPE and FqMerger were used to merge the filtered high-quality paired reads into contigs. BLAST was used to align contigs to IMGT TRBV, TRBD and TRBJ reference genes, with CDR3 defined following IMGT. Clonotypes above 0.1% frequency were classified as highly expanded clones. Shannon entropy was used to measure repertoire diversity, and the Gini coefficient was used to measure V-J evenness. A clonotype found in more than one individual was treated as public. The public reads were reanalyzed by TCRdb: fastp trimming at Q25, MiXCR alignment, in-frame beta chains only. Under each unique CDR3 protein, matching rows form one entry showing the most common genes and DNA. Here the V and J calls rest on TCRdb's processing, not on the authors' analysis. The sample table shows hundreds of thousands of distinct CDR3 sequences, and approximately 21% are seen once. The ten largest clones add up to more than 6% of the sample.

The junction carries 7 bases between V and J, which are trimmed by 2 bases and 3 bases respectively. The CDR3 measures 13 amino acids from cysteine to phenylalanine. Just CDR3 DNA is preserved here, 39 bases in frame from base 1. CDR1 SEHNR and CDR2 FQNEAQ are derived from the germline V gene (reference sequence). This specimen's time point label, per the study, means: persistent/refractory GD, antithyroid drugs over 5 years with positive TRAb. For both TCR sequencing and RNA sequencing, RNA was extracted from PBMCs in TRIzol. Graves' disease was diagnosed according to American Thyroid Association guidelines. Patients for the study were recruited at an endocrinology department in Xi'an, China. Each patient gave 8.5 to 9.5 milliliters of peripheral blood, collected in an EDTA anticoagulant tube. Ficoll Paque Plus density gradient separation was used to isolate PBMCs, and no additional T cell sorting was done. RNA quality was checked with an Agilent 2100 Bioanalyzer and agarose gel, and concentration with a NanoDrop 2000.

A note on this clonotype: This receptor's antigen is unknown. This probably arose from a read error, given a far larger clone one base away.

The receptor chain draws on TRBV7-9 and TRBJ1-1; a confident D gene designation cannot be given. The specimen was peripheral blood mononuclear cells (PBMCs), collected when the disease was refractory, from a patient treated with antithyroid drugs. The source of this sequence is a female donor with Graves disease. Here is the DNA: TGTGCCAGCAGCTTACAGGAGGACACTGAAGCTTTCTTT. It encodes CASSLQEDTEAFF.